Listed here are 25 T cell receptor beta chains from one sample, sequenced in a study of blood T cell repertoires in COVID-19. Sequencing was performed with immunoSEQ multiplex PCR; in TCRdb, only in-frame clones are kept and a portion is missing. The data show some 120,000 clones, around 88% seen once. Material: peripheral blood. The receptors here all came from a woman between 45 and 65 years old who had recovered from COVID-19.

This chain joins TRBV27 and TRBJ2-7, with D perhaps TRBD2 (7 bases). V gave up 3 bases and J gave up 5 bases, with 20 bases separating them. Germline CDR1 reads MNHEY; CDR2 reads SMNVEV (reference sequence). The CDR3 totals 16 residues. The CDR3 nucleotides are TGTGCCAGCAGTTTGACTTCCACGAGGGGGGGAAACGAGCAGTACTTC. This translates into CASSLTSTRGGNEQYF.

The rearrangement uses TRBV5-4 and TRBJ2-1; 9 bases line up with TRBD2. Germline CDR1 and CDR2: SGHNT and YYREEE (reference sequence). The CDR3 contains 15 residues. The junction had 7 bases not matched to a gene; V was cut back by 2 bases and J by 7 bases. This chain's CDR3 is CASSFPRGGGNEQFF. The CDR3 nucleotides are TGTGCCAGCAGCTTCCCGCGGGGGGGCGGAAATGAGCAGTTCTTC.

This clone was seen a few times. The chain's CDR3 is CASSLGQGVSEKLFF. The CDR3 DNA reads TGCGCCAGCAGCCTCGGACAGGGGGTATCGGAAAAACTGTTTTTT. This rearrangement joins TRBV4-1 to TRBJ1-4; TRBD1 matches at 10 bases. Germline V lookup: CDR1 MGHRA, CDR2 YSYEKL. The CDR3 is 15 residues long. The J segment lost 8 bases and the V segment lost 4 bases, leaving 7 bases of the junction unmatched.

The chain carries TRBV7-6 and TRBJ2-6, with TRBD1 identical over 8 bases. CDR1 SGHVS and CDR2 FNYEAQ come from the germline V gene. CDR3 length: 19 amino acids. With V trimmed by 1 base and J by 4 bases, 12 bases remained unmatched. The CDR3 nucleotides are TGTGCCAGCAGCTTAGAGGCCCCCCGACAGGGGACCGGGGCCAACGTCCTGACTTTC. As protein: CASSLEAPRQGTGANVLTF. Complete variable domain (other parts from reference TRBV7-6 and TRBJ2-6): GAGVSQSPRYKVTKRGQDVALRCDPISGHVSLYWYRQALGQGPEFLTYFNYEAQQDKSGLPNDRFSAERPEGSISTLTIQRTEQRDSAMYRCASSLEAPRQGTGANVLTFGAGSRLTVL.

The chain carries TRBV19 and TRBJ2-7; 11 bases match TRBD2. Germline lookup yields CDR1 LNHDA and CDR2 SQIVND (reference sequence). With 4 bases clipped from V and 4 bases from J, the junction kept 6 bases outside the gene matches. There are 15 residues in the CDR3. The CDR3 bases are TGTGCCAGTAGTACCACCGGGACTAGCGGTTACGAGCAGTACTTC. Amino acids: CASSTTGTSGYEQYF.

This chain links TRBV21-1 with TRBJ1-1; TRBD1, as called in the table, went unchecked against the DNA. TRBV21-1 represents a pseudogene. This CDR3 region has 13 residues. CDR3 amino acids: CASSNGQGTLPFF. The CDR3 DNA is TGTGCCAGCAGCAATGGGCAGGGAACTCTGCCTTTCTTT.

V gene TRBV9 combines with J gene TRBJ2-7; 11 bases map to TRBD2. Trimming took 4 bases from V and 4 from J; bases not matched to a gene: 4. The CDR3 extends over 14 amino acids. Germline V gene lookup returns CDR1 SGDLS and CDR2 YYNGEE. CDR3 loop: CASSSTSGGYEQYF. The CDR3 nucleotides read TGTGCCAGCAGCTCAACTAGCGGGGGATACGAGCAGTACTTC.

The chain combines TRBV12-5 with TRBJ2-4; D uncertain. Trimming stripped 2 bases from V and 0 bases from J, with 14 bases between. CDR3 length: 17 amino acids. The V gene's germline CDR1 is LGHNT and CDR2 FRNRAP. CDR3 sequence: CASGLYRVGLAKNIQYF. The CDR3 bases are TGTGCTAGTGGTTTGTATCGGGTGGGTCTAGCCAAAAACATTCAGTACTTC.

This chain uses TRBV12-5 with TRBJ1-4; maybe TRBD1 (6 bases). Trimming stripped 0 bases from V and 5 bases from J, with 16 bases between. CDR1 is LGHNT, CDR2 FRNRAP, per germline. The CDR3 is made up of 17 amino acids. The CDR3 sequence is CASGLVQGSQLNEKLFF. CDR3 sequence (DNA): TGTGCTAGTGGTTTGGTACAGGGCAGTCAACTCAATGAAAAACTGTTTTTT.

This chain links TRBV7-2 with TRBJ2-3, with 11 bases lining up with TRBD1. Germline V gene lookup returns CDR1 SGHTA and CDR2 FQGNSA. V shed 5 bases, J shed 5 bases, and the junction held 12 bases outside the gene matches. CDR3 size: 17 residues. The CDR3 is CASSLSLGQGGIDTQYF. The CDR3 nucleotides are TGTGCCAGCAGCCTATCTTTGGGACAGGGGGGCATAGATACGCAGTATTTT.

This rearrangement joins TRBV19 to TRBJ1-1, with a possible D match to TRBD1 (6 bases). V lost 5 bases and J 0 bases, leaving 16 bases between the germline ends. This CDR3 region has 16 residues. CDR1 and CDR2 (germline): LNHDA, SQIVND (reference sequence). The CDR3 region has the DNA TGTGCCAGTAGTTCCCGGACAGTTTCTATGAACACTGAAGCTTTCTTT. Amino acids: CASSSRTVSMNTEAFF.

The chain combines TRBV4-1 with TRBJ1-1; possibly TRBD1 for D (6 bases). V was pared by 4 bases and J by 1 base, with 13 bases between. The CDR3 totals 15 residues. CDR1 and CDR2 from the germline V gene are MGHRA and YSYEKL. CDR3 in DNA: TGCGCCAGCAGCCTTAATGGGGGCCGGAACACTGAAGCTTTCTTT. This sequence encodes CASSLNGGRNTEAFF.

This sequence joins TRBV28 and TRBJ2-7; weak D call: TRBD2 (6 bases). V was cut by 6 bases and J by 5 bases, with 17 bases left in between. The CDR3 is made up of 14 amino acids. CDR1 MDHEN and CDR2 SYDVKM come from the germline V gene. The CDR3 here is CASSPPGVVNEQYF. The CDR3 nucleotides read TGTGCCAGCAGCCCCCCGGGGGTGGTAAACGAGCAGTACTTC.

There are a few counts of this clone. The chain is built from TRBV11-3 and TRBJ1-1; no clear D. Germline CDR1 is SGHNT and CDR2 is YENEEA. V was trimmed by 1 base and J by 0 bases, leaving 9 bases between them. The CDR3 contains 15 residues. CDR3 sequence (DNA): TGTGCCAGCAGCTTAGGGGCCAGGATGAACACTGAAGCTTTCTTT. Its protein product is CASSLGARMNTEAFF.

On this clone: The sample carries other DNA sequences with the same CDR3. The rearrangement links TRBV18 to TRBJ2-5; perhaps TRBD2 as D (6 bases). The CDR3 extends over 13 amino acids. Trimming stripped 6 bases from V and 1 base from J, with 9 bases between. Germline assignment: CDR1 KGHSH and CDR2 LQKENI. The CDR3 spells CASSTGLQETQYF. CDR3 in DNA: TGTGCCAGCTCGACGGGACTCCAAGAGACCCAGTACTTC.

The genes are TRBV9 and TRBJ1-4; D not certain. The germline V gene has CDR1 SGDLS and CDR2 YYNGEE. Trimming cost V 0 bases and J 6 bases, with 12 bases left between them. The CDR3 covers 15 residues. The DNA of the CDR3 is TGTGCCAGCAGCGTAGCCTTGGGCCAGGATGAAAAACTGTTTTTT. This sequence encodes CASSVALGQDEKLFF.

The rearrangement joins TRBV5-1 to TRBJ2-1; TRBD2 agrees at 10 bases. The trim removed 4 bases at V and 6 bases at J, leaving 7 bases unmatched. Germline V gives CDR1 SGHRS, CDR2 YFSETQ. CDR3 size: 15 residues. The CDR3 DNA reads TGCGCCAGCAGCCCACTAGCGGGGCGGAGCAATGAGCAGTTCTTC. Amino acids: CASSPLAGRSNEQFF.

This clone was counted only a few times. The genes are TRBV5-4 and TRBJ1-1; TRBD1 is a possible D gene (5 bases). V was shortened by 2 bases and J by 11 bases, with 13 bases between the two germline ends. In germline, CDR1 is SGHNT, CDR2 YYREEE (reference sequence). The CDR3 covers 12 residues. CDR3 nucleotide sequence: TGTGCCAGCAGCTTCGGTCCGTCAGGGGCTTTCTTT. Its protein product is CASSFGPSGAFF.

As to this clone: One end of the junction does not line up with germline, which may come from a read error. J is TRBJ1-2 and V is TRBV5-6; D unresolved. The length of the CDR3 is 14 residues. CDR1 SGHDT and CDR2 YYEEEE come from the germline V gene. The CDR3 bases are TGTGCCAGCGGAACAGAGGGAGCTAAGTATGGCTACACCTTC. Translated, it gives CASGTEGAKYGYTF.

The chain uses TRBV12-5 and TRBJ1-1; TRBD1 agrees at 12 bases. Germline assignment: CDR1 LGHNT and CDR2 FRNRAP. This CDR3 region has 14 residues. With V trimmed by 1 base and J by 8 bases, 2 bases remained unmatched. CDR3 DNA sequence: TGTGCTAGTGGTTTGGATGGGACAGGGGGCGAAGCTTTCTTT. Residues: CASGLDGTGGEAFF.

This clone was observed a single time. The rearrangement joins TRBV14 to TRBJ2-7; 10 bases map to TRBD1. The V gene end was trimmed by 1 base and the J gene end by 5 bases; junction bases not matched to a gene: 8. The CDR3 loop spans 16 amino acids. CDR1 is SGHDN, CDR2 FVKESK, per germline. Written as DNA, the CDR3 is TGTGCCAGCAGCCAAGTGAAGACAGGGGGCATGGACGAGCAGTACTTC. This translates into CASSQVKTGGMDEQYF.

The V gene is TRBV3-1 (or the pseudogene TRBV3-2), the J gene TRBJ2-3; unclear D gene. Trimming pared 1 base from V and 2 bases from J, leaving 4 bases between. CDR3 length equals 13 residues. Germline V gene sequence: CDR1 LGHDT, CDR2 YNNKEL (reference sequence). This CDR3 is CASSQANTDTQYF. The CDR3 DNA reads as TGTGCCAGCAGCCAAGCAAACACAGATACGCAGTATTTT.

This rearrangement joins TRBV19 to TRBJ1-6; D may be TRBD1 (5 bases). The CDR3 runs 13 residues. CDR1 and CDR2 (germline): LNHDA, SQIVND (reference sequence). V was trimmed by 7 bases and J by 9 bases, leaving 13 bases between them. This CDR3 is CASKSTEVSPLHF. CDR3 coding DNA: TGTGCCAGTAAGTCGACAGAGGTTTCACCCCTCCACTTT.

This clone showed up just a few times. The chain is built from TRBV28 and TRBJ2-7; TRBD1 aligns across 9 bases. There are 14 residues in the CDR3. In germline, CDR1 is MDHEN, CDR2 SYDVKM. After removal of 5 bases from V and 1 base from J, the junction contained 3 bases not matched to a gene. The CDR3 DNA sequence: TGTGCCAGCAGTATGGACAGGGGTTCCTACGAGCAGTACTTC. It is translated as CASSMDRGSYEQYF.

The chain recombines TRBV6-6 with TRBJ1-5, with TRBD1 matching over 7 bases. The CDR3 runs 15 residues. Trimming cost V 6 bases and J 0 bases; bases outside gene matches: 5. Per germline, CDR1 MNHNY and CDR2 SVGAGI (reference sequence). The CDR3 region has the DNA TGTGCCAGCAGAAGGGACAGTGATAGCAATCAGCCCCAGCATTTT. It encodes CASRRDSDSNQPQHF.